Listed below are T cell receptor beta chains from one sample, sequenced in a study of cytomegalovirus exposure and HLA in healthy donors. Assay: immunoSEQ multiplex PCR; the TCRdb copy retains only in-frame clones and omits some. The table records tens of thousands of clones, about 60% of them present only once. Sequencing used PBMCs. Receptors originate from a man aged 50-60 years in good health and CMV-seropositive. Each CDR3 is given with its conserved first and last residue. A D gene is named only where the DNA matches it firmly. Rows give clone size only sometimes, using once, few, many, or a class for an expanded clone.

D	V	J	size	DNA	CDR3
NA	TRBV19	TRBJ2-3	NA	TGTGCCAGCAAAAGACTATACGACTTGGTAGATACGCAGTATTTT	CASKRLYDLVDTQYF
NA	TRBV6-1	TRBJ1-5	few	TGTGCCAGCAGACAGCACCAGGGAAGCAATCAGCCCCAGCATTTT	CASRQHQGSNQPQHF
NA	TRBV2	TRBJ1-1	few	TGTGCCGAGAGGGGACTAGTCGCTGAAGCTTTCTTT	CAERGLVAEAFF
NA	TRBV6-1	TRBJ1-4	NA	TGTGCCACGAACTCAGGGGCAGCGTTGGAAAAACTGTTTTTT	CATNSGAALEKLFF
NA	TRBV28	TRBJ2-7	NA	TGTGCCAGCAGCCGGGGTTACGAGCAGTACTTC	CASSRGYEQYF
TRBD1	TRBV30	TRBJ1-4	once	TGTGCCCGGAGGCAGGGGGCGTTTAATGAAAAACTGTTTTTT	CARRQGAFNEKLFF
TRBD1	TRBV5-8	TRBJ2-5	few	TGTGCCAGCAGTTCTGGACAGGCGCACTCCCAAGAGACCCAGTACTTC	CASSSGQAHSQETQYF
NA	TRBV5-1	TRBJ1-5	NA	TGCGCCAGCAGCCCCGGGGAGGGAGGGCAGCCCCAGCATTTT	CASSPGEGGQPQHF
TRBD2	TRBV4-3	TRBJ2-3	NA	TGCGCCAGCAGCCACGATACGGGGGGACTAGCATCAGATACGCAGTATTTT	CASSHDTGGLASDTQYF
NA	TRBV9	TRBJ2-5	NA	TGTGCCAGCAGCGTAGGGCAGGAAGAGACCCAGTACTTC	CASSVGQEETQYF
TRBD2	TRBV5-1	TRBJ2-2	NA	TGCGCCAGCAGCTTGGGGACTAGCGACACCGGGGAGCTGTTTTTT	CASSLGTSDTGELFF
NA	TRBV6-6	TRBJ1-4	NA	TGTGCCAGCAGTTCCGGAGGTGAAAAACTGTTTTTT	CASSSGGEKLFF
TRBD2	TRBV4-1	TRBJ2-1	NA	TGCGCCAGCAGCCAGGCTAGCGGAGAACCTGTCGGTGAGCAGTTCTTC	CASSQASGEPVGEQFF
TRBD1	TRBV2	TRBJ2-3	NA	TGTGCCAGCAGTGTCCGGACAGGGGGCATTCGGGACACAGATACGCAGTATTTT	CASSVRTGGIRDTDTQYF
TRBD1	TRBV2	TRBJ1-6	NA	TGTGCCAGCAGAGTTGACAGGGGTAATTCACCCCTCCACTTT	CASRVDRGNSPLHF
TRBD1	TRBV9	TRBJ1-2	NA	TGTGCCAGCAGCCCTAACCCGGGGACAGGCAACTATGGCTACACCTTC	CASSPNPGTGNYGYTF
NA	TRBV5-1	TRBJ2-5	NA	TGCGCCAGCAGCTCCGGGTCTCAAGAGACCCAGTACTTC	CASSSGSQETQYF
NA	TRBV7-2	TRBJ1-1	NA	TGTGCCAGCAGCCAGGGGTACACTGAAGCTTTCTTT	CASSQGYTEAFF
NA	TRBV29-1	TRBJ2-7	NA	TGCAGCGTTGAAGTGGGAGGCCACGAGCAGTACTTC	CSVEVGGHEQYF
TRBD2	TRBV29-1	TRBJ2-1	few	TGCAGCGTTGATGTGGGGACTAGCGGGAGAGGCGAGCAGTTCTTC	CSVDVGTSGRGEQFF
TRBD1	TRBV4-1	TRBJ2-5	few	TGCGCCAGCAGCCAAGAGGCACAGGGGGTTAAAGAGACCCAGTACTTC	CASSQEAQGVKETQYF
NA	TRBV29-1	TRBJ1-1	NA	TGCAGCGTTGGAGGGAGTCGCGCTGAAGCTTTCTTT	CSVGGSRAEAFF
TRBD1	TRBV7-2	TRBJ1-5	few	TGTGCCAGCAGTCGGACAGGGGGCGTTCAGCCCCAGCATTTT	CASSRTGGVQPQHF
NA	TRBV6-1	TRBJ2-5	few	TGTGCCAGCAGTGGGGGCGGACAGCAGCAAGAGACCCAGTACTTC	CASSGGGQQQETQYF
NA	TRBV7-2	TRBJ2-1	NA	TGTGCCAGCAGCTTAGCGAAGAGGGGAGGTGGCCCGCTAATAAGCTCCTACAATGAGCAGTTCTTC	CASSLAKRGGGPLISSYNEQFF
NA	TRBV29-1	TRBJ2-7	few	TGCAGCGTTGTGGGAGGCTACGAGCAGTACTTC	CSVVGGYEQYF
TRBD1	TRBV28	TRBJ1-3	few	TGTGCCAGCAGCTCGACCGGGACAGGGGGCAGGGCCATATATTTT	CASSSTGTGGRAIYF
NA	TRBV28	TRBJ1-5	NA	TGTGCCAGCAGTTTAGACAATAGCAATCAGCCCCAGCATTTT	CASSLDNSNQPQHF
NA	TRBV29-1	TRBJ1-1	once	TGCAGCGTTAGAGCGAACACTGAAGCTTTCTTT	CSVRANTEAFF
NA	TRBV29-1	TRBJ2-7	few	TGCAGCGTTGTTAGCTACGAGCAGTACTTC	CSVVSYEQYF
NA	TRBV6-1	TRBJ1-1	NA	TGTGCCAGCAGCCAGACAGGGAACACTGAAGCTTTCTTT	CASSQTGNTEAFF
NA	TRBV5-1	TRBJ2-1	NA	TGCGCCAGCAGCCTCGGGAACCCCTACAATGAGCAGTTCTTC	CASSLGNPYNEQFF
NA	TRBV5-6	TRBJ2-5	NA	TGTGCCAGCAGCTTGGCCGTGGCCATGTACCAAGAGACCCAGTACTTC	CASSLAVAMYQETQYF
NA	TRBV11-3	TRBJ2-1	few	TGTGCCAGCAGCTACACGGAGTGGGAGGAGCAGTTCTTC	CASSYTEWEEQFF
NA	TRBV4-1	TRBJ2-2	NA	TGCGCCAGCAGCCCCCCCAGGACATCCAACACCGGGGAGCTGTTTTTT	CASSPPRTSNTGELFF
NA	TRBV28	TRBJ2-7	NA	TGTGCCAGCAGTTTAAGGGAGTTATACGAGCAGTACTTC	CASSLRELYEQYF
NA	TRBV13	TRBJ2-5	once	TGTGCCAGCAGTCGCTCAAAGCGGATCCAGGAGACCCAGTACTTC	CASSRSKRIQETQYF
NA	TRBV5-1	TRBJ1-2	NA	TGCGCCAGCAGCCCAGCCGGGACGGCGGGGGTAGGCTACACCTTC	CASSPAGTAGVGYTF
NA	TRBV29-1	TRBJ2-5	NA	TGCAGCGTTGATGACGCGGGGACCCTCCGGGGAGAGACCCAGTACTTC	CSVDDAGTLRGETQYF
TRBD1	TRBV25-1	TRBJ2-7	NA	TGTGCCAGCAGTGAGAAGACAGGGAATAGGTACGAGCAGTACTTC	CASSEKTGNRYEQYF
NA	TRBV28	TRBJ1-5	NA	TGTGCCAGCAGTTTGCGGCCATTCATCCAGCCCCAGCATTTT	CASSLRPFIQPQHF
TRBD1	TRBV2	TRBJ1-5	few	TGTGCCAGCAGCGCGACAGGGTCTCGGCAGCCCCAGCATTTT	CASSATGSRQPQHF
NA	TRBV25-1	TRBJ2-2	NA	TGTGCCAGCTCGGTCGCCGGGGAGCTGTTTTTT	CASSVAGELFF
NA	TRBV9	TRBJ2-7	NA	TGTGCCAGCAGCCCCGGGTCCGTAAGCTCCTACGAGCAGTACTTC	CASSPGSVSSYEQYF
NA	TRBV29-1	TRBJ2-2	NA	TGCAGCGTTGGGGGGGACGGAGCGAACACCGGGGAGCTGTTTTTT	CSVGGDGANTGELFF
NA	TRBV7-2	TRBJ1-6	NA	TGTGCCAGCAGCTTAGGAAGGGGATCGGCTTCACCCCTCCACTTT	CASSLGRGSASPLHF